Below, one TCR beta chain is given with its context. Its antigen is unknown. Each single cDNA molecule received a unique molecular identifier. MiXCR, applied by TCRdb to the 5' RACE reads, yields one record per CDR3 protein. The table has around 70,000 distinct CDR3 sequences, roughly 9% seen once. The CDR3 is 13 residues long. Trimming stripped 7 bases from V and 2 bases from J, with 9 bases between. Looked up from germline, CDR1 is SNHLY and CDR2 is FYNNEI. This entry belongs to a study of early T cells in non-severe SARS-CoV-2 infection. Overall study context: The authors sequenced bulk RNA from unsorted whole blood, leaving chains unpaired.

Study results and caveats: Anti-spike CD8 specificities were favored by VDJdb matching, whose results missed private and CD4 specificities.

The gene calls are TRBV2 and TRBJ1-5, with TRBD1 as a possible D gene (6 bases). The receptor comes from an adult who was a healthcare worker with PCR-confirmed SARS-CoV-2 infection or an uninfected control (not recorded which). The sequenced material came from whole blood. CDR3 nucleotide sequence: TGTGCCAGCATGAAGGGGGGCAATCAGCCCCAGCATTTT. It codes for CASMKGGNQPQHF.